This TCR beta chain stems from a study of T-cell memory formation after mild COVID-19. TCRdb passed the 5' RACE reads through MiXCR, listing each CDR3 protein once. The repertoire consists of 550,000 to 650,000 distinct CDR3 sequences, with around a sixth occurring once and the leading ten covering about 7.5%. The V end lost 4 bases, the J end lost 5 bases, and 12 bases lay between the germline ends. The germline V gene encodes CDR1 SGHRS and CDR2 YFSETQ. This CDR3 is built from 14 residues. Notes on this clonotype: As yet, its antigen is unknown.

Findings and limits, study-wide: Those CD4+ clones that contracted were mainly in CM and EM (CD8+ ones in EMRA).

This TCR derives from an adult woman who had mild COVID-19 (a few samples of this study predate the infection). Cell type and time point are not known. The V call is TRBV5-1, the J call TRBJ2-2; D gene uncertain. Source material: PBMCs or a T cell subset sorted from them (not recorded which). The CDR3 loop is CASSPEELTGELFF. As DNA, the CDR3 is TGCGCCAGCAGCCCCGAGGAATTGACCGGGGAGCTGTTTTTT.